One and the same sample provided the 31 T cell receptor beta chains below, sequenced in a study of blood T cell repertoires in COVID-19. Assay used: immunoSEQ multiplex PCR; TCRdb lists only in-frame clones, some missing. Here the sample spans about 150,000 clones, around 82% being singletons. The source material was peripheral blood. The source of these receptors is a man aged 55 to 70 with COVID-19, enrolled during active disease.

The rearrangement uses TRBV3-1 (or the pseudogene TRBV3-2) and TRBJ2-1, with 8 bases identical to TRBD2. V trimming: 0 bases; J trimming: 10 bases; junction bases outside the gene matches: 8. CDR3 length: 15 amino acids. Germline V CDR1 and CDR2: LGHDT, YNNKEL (reference sequence). CDR3 amino acids: CASSQEAGVPSEQFF. The CDR3 nucleotides read TGTGCCAGCAGCCAAGAAGCGGGGGTACCGTCGGAGCAGTTCTTC.

In regard to this clone: Other DNA sequences in this sample translate to the same CDR3. This rearrangement joins TRBV9 to TRBJ1-2; D call uncertain. V was cut by 4 bases and J by 7 bases, with 14 bases left in between. Germline V gives CDR1 SGDLS, CDR2 YYNGEE. The CDR3 sequence is 13 residues long. The DNA for the CDR3 is TGTGCCAGCAGCCCGGAGGGAGGAAGTGGCTACACCTTC. Translated, it gives CASSPEGGSGYTF.

The V and J genes are TRBV2 and TRBJ1-4, with D perhaps matching TRBD1 (6 bases). The CDR3 has 16 amino acids. Germline CDR1 and CDR2: SNHLY and FYNNEI. V shed 7 bases and J shed 2 bases, with 17 bases lying between them. The CDR3 protein is CASMVTGFSTNEKLFF. The CDR3 DNA reads TGTGCCAGCATGGTTACAGGGTTCTCGACTAATGAAAAACTGTTTTTT.

The V and J genes are TRBV6-5 and TRBJ1-1; no firm D call. The CDR3 extends over 10 amino acids. Germline V gene sequence: CDR1 MNHEY, CDR2 SVGAGI. Trimming shortened V by 8 bases and J by 7 bases, and 8 bases separated the two germline ends. CDR3: CASENYEAFF. The DNA for the CDR3 is TGTGCCAGCGAGAATTATGAAGCTTTCTTT.

This clone was observed a handful of times. The rearrangement uses TRBV14 and TRBJ1-1; weak D call: TRBD1 (5 bases). Trimming took off 1 base at V and 10 bases at J, with 7 bases between the two ends. The CDR3 length is 11 residues. CDR1 and CDR2 (germline): SGHDN, FVKESK. The CDR3 loop is CASSQGGRAFF. In nucleotides, the CDR3 is TGTGCCAGCAGCCAAGGGGGCCGAGCTTTCTTT.

J is TRBJ1-6 and V is TRBV6-2 or TRBV6-3, with 11 positions matching TRBD1. This CDR3 has 16 residues. V trimming: 6 bases; J trimming: 7 bases; junction bases outside the gene matches: 8. Germline V CDR1 and CDR2: MNHEY, SVGEGT. The CDR3 DNA reads TGTGCCAGCAGCACCCCGGGACAGGGGGTAAATTCACCCCTCCACTTT. Protein product: CASSTPGQGVNSPLHF.

The rearrangement links TRBV7-2 to TRBJ2-1; no clear D gene. The CDR3 contains 15 residues. V was shortened by 2 bases and J by 0 bases, with 8 bases between the two germline ends. Germline-derived CDR1 and CDR2 are SGHTA and FQGNSA. The CDR3 sequence is CASSLRASSYNEQFF. CDR3 DNA: TGTGCCAGCAGCTTACGCGCAAGCTCCTACAATGAGCAGTTCTTC. The variable domain in full, with the rest retrieved from reference TRBV7-2 and TRBJ2-1, is GAGVSQSPSNKVTEKGKDVELRCDPISGHTALYWYRQSLGQGLEFLIYFQGNSAPDKSGLPSDRFSAERTGGSVSTLTIQRTQQEDSAVYLCASSLRASSYNEQFFGPGTRLTVL.

This sequence joins TRBV15 and TRBJ2-1; possible D gene TRBD1, 5 bases. With 1 base removed from V and 6 bases from J, the gap between germline ends came to 13 bases. The CDR3 covers 15 residues. Germline CDR1 LNHNV, CDR2 YYDKDF (reference sequence). The CDR3 DNA is TGTGCCACCAGCAGAGGCGGACACCAATTCAATGAGCAGTTCTTC. This gives the protein CATSRGGHQFNEQFF.

This clone has just one count. The rearrangement links TRBV9 to TRBJ2-2; 9 bases map to TRBD1. The CDR3 sequence is 16 residues long. CDR1 SGDLS and CDR2 YYNGEE come from the germline V gene. Losses at the gene ends were 0 bases for V and 3 bases for J; bases not matched to a gene: 3. The CDR3 nucleotides are TGTGCCAGCAGCGTAGCTGGGACAGGGCACACCGGGGAGCTGTTTTTT. Amino acid sequence: CASSVAGTGHTGELFF.

V usage is TRBV28 and J usage is TRBJ1-2; TRBD1 aligns across 9 bases. The CDR3 totals 16 residues. The V gene's germline CDR1 is MDHEN and CDR2 SYDVKM. V gave up 5 bases and J gave up 6 bases; unmatched junction bases: 13. This CDR3 is CASSRRDRANTDGYTF. For the CDR3, the DNA is TGTGCCAGCAGTCGAAGGGACAGGGCTAATACCGATGGCTACACCTTC.

The genes are TRBV24-1 and TRBJ2-1; D possibly corresponds to TRBD2 (5 bases). The CDR3 totals 15 residues. V lost 9 bases, J lost 0 bases, and 14 bases lay in between. Germline lookup yields CDR1 KGHDR and CDR2 SFDVKD. CDR3 DNA: TGTGCCACCTCCACCACGGGAAGCTCCTACAATGAGCAGTTCTTC. Amino acid sequence: CATSTTGSSYNEQFF.

As regards this clone: This may be a read error: a much more frequent sequence differs by one nucleotide. The chain couples TRBV7-9 to TRBJ1-5, with 10 bases lining up with TRBD1. Germline lookup yields CDR1 SEHNR and CDR2 FQNEAQ (reference sequence). Trimming cost V 6 bases and J 4 bases; bases outside gene matches: 0. The CDR3 totals 13 residues. The CDR3 spells CASRGQGNQPQHF. The CDR3 DNA sequence: TGTGCCAGCAGGGGACAGGGGAATCAGCCCCAGCATTTT.

The chain combines TRBV3-1 (or the pseudogene TRBV3-2) with TRBJ1-1; tentative D call: TRBD1 (6 bases). Germline lookup yields CDR1 LGHDT and CDR2 YNNKEL (reference sequence). Between the trimmed V and J ends, which lost 1 base and 2 bases, there was a span of 11 bases. The CDR3 covers 15 residues. The CDR3 DNA follows: TGTGCCAGCAGCCAAGGGGTGACAGGAAACACTGAAGCTTTCTTT. Translating gives CASSQGVTGNTEAFF.

This chain links TRBV10-3 with TRBJ1-5; D remains ambiguous. CDR1 ENHRY and CDR2 SYGVKD come from the germline V gene. The CDR3 contains 13 residues. V lost 7 bases and J 9 bases, leaving 16 bases between the germline ends. The CDR3 coding sequence is TGTGCCATCAATAGCGCTTACGAGGCGCCCCAGCATTTT. It is translated as CAINSAYEAPQHF.

The chain links TRBV6-4 to TRBJ1-1; perhaps TRBD1 as D (6 bases). The CDR3 totals 17 residues. The germline gives CDR1 MRHNA, CDR2 SNTAGT. The V end was cut by 6 bases, the J end by 0 bases, with 20 bases between. The CDR3 here is CASRRTVGTNMNTEAFF. For the CDR3, the DNA is TGTGCCAGCAGACGGACAGTAGGAACGAACATGAACACTGAAGCTTTCTTT.

This clone was detected ten times or more. The chain links TRBV14 to TRBJ1-6, with a possible D match to TRBD1 (5 bases). Trimming cost V 6 bases and J 16 bases, with 25 bases left between them. This CDR3 is built from 15 residues. Germline V gene sequence: CDR1 SGHDN, CDR2 FVKESK. The CDR3 DNA reads as TGTGCCAGCAGTCAAAACTTCAGGGCAGGTCACTCTCTCCACTTT. Translated: CASSQNFRAGHSLHF.

The chain joins TRBV5-6 to TRBJ2-7, with D perhaps matching TRBD2 (5 bases). Trimming left V 1 base short and J 0 bases short, with 8 bases between. The CDR3 is made up of 14 amino acids. Per germline, CDR1 SGHDT and CDR2 YYEEEE. CDR3 sequence: CASSLRGNSYEQYF. In nucleotides, the CDR3 is TGTGCCAGCAGCTTGAGAGGGAACTCCTACGAGCAGTACTTC.

V and J are TRBV7-3 and TRBJ1-2, with unresolved D. Trimming took 5 bases from V and 1 from J, leaving 8 bases between them. From germline, CDR1 is SGHTA and CDR2 FQGTGA. The CDR3 spans 13 residues. CDR3 in DNA: TGTGCCAGCAGCCAGTACAGTAACTATGGCTACACCTTC. Its protein is CASSQYSNYGYTF.

As DNA, the CDR3 is TGTGCCAGCAGATACCGGGTTACTACTAATGAAAAACTGTTTTTT. Translation: CASRYRVTTNEKLFF. This chain links TRBV28 with TRBJ1-4; D remains ambiguous. The CDR3 runs to 15 residues. V lost 6 bases and J 2 bases, leaving 13 bases between the germline ends. The germline V gene has CDR1 MDHEN and CDR2 SYDVKM.

In its sample, this clone was seen once. The V gene is TRBV25-1, the J gene TRBJ1-6, with D uncertain. The CDR3 extends over 17 amino acids. Trimming removed 3 bases at V and 4 bases at J, with 16 bases between. Germline CDR1 MGHDK, CDR2 SYGVNS. CDR3 region: CASSDPLMGWYNSPLHF. DNA of the CDR3: TGTGCCAGCAGTGACCCGCTGATGGGCTGGTATAATTCACCCCTCCACTTT.

The table lists this clone with a few counts. V gene TRBV20-1 combines with J gene TRBJ1-5; no clear D. Looked up from germline, CDR1 is DFQATT and CDR2 is SNEGSKA (reference sequence). Trimming stripped 3 bases from V and 0 bases from J, with 12 bases between. The CDR3 runs 15 residues. The chain's CDR3 is CSASVAGRSNQPQHF. DNA for the CDR3: TGCAGTGCTAGTGTGGCAGGCCGTAGCAATCAGCCCCAGCATTTT.

The chain is built from TRBV7-2 and TRBJ2-1, with 11 nucleotides matching TRBD2. V lost 5 bases and J lost 7; bases outside the gene matches: 10. Germline V CDR1 and CDR2: SGHTA, FQGNSA. The CDR3 extends over 16 amino acids. DNA of the CDR3: TGTGCCAGCAGCAGGACGCTAGCGGGAGGACCGAATGAGCAGTTCTTC. The encoded protein is CASSRTLAGGPNEQFF.

This clone was picked up a small number of times. This sequence joins TRBV5-1 and TRBJ2-7, with 7 bases that match TRBD2. The CDR3 has 16 amino acids. The V gene's germline CDR1 is SGHRS and CDR2 YFSETQ. The V gene end was trimmed by 0 bases and the J gene end by 1 base; junction bases not matched to a gene: 7. This CDR3 reads CASSLGSASGSYEQYF. CDR3 in DNA: TGCGCCAGCAGCTTGGGGTCGGCTAGCGGATCCTACGAGCAGTACTTC. Drawing the rest from reference TRBV5-1 and TRBJ2-7, the complete variable domain is KAGVTQTPRYLIKTRGQQVTLSCSPISGHRSVSWYQQTPGQGLQFLFEYFSETQRNKGNFPGRFSGRQFSNSRSEMNVSTLELGDSALYLCASSLGSASGSYEQYFGPGTRLTVT.

The CDR3 DNA follows: TGCGCCAGCTCTTCACAGAGGGGGGACAGGGCCAAGGATGAGCAGTTCTTC. The encoded protein is CASSSQRGDRAKDEQFF. The chain uses TRBV5-1 and TRBJ2-1; 9 bases map to TRBD1. CDR1 and CDR2 from the germline V gene are SGHRS and YFSETQ. J lost 8 bases, V lost 7 bases, and 19 bases had no gene match. The CDR3 extends over 17 amino acids.

The gene calls are TRBV7-2 and TRBJ1-4; 7 nucleotides align to TRBD1. The CDR3 loop spans 16 amino acids. From germline, CDR1 is SGHTA and CDR2 FQGNSA. Trimming cost V 5 bases and J 0 bases; bases outside gene matches: 6. The CDR3 coding sequence is TGTGCCAGCAGCCTGGGACAGACAGCAACTAATGAAAAACTGTTTTTT. Encoded protein: CASSLGQTATNEKLFF.

This clone has a single count. Other nucleotide sequences from this sample produce the same CDR3. V gene TRBV7-9 combines with J gene TRBJ1-2; weak D call: TRBD1 (6 bases). V was trimmed by 3 bases and J by 4 bases, leaving 15 bases between them. Germline CDR1 and CDR2: SEHNR and FQNEAQ (reference sequence). The CDR3 runs to 15 residues. CDR3 nucleotide sequence: TGTGCCAGCAGCTTTTCCGGGGGCGGGGGCTATGGCTACACCTTC. Its protein is CASSFSGGGGYGYTF.

This chain joins TRBV6-5 and TRBJ2-1; TRBD2 matches at 10 bases. V lost 2 bases, J lost 9 bases, and 7 bases stayed unmatched. Germline CDR1 reads MNHEY; CDR2 reads SVGAGI. The CDR3 consists of 15 residues. The CDR3 bases are TGTGCCAGCAGTTACCCCCAGCGGGGGGGCCCTGAGCAGTTCTTC. This translates into CASSYPQRGGPEQFF.

CDR3 coding DNA: TGTGCCAGCTCACAGAGCACGGGGGGTCAGTGGAATGAGCAGTTCTTC. Its protein is CASSQSTGGQWNEQFF. The chain links TRBV18 to TRBJ2-1; 7 nucleotides match TRBD2. Germline CDR1 KGHSH, CDR2 LQKENI. This CDR3 has 16 amino acids. The V gene end was trimmed by 4 bases and the J gene end by 7 bases; junction bases not matched to a gene: 13.

The J gene is TRBJ1-2, the V gene TRBV27; 9 bases match TRBD1. The CDR3 is made up of 15 amino acids. Per the germline V gene, CDR1 is MNHEY and CDR2 is SMNVEV (reference sequence). Germline trimming cut 8 bases from V and 4 bases from J; bases unmatched to any gene: 11. CDR3 in DNA: TGTGCCAGCTCCGGGACAGGGCGAGGCGGCTATGGCTACACCTTC. Protein sequence: CASSGTGRGGYGYTF.

The chain combines TRBV4-2 with TRBJ2-2; 8 bases match TRBD2. Trimming cost V 0 bases and J 5 bases; bases outside gene matches: 8. The CDR3 extends over 17 amino acids. The V gene's germline CDR1 is LGHNA and CDR2 YNFKEQ. In nucleotides, the CDR3 is TGTGCCAGCAGCCAAGATACGGGGGGGCTTTATACCGGGGAGCTGTTTTTT. Translating gives CASSQDTGGLYTGELFF.

This chain links TRBV7-2 with TRBJ1-5, with 7 bases aligning to TRBD1. The germline V gene encodes CDR1 SGHTA and CDR2 FQGNSA. V was pared by 4 bases and J by 9 bases, with 9 bases of the junction left unmatched. The CDR3 extends over 14 amino acids. CDR3 in DNA: TGTGCCAGCAGCTCTAGACAGGGAAAGAGGCCCCAGCATTTT. It translates to CASSSRQGKRPQHF.